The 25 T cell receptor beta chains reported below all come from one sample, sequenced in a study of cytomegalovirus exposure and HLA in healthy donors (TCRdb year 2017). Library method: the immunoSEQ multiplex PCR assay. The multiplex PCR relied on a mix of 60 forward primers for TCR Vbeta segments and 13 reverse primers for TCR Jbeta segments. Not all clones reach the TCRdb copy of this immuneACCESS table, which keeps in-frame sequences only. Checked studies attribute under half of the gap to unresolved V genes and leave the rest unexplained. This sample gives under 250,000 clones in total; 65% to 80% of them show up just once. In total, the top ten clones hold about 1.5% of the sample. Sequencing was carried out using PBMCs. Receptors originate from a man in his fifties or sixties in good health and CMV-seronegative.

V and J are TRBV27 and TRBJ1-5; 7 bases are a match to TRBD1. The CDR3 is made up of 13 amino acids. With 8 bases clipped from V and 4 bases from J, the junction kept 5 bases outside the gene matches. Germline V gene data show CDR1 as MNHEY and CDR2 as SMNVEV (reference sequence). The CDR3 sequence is CASEGQRNQPQHF. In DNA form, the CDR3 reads TGTGCCAGCGAGGGACAGAGGAATCAGCCCCAGCATTTT.

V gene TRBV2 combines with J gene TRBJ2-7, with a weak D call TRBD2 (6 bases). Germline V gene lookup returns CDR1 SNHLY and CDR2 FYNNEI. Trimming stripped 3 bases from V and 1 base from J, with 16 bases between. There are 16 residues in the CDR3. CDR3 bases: TGTGCCAGCAGTGACCCAGTGGGAGGCAGATCCTACGAGCAGTACTTC. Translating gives CASSDPVGGRSYEQYF.

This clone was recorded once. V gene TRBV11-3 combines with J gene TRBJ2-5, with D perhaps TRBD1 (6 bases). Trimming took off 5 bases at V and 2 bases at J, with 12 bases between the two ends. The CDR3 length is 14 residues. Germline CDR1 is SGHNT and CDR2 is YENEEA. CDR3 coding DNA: TGTGCCAGCAGCCACCGGGGACATCAAGAGACCCAGTACTTC. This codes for CASSHRGHQETQYF.

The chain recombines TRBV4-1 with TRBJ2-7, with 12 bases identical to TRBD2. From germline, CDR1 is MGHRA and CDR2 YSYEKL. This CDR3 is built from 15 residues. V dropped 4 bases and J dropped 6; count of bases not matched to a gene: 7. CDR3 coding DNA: TGCGCCAGCAGCCGGGAGACTAGCGGGAGACGCGAGCAGTACTTC. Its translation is CASSRETSGRREQYF.

Written as DNA, the CDR3 is TGTGCCATCAGTGAGTCGACGGGAGGAACCTACGAGCAGTACTTC. Protein: CAISESTGGTYEQYF. This chain joins TRBV10-3 and TRBJ2-7; TRBD2 matches 7 bases. Germline V gene lookup returns CDR1 ENHRY and CDR2 SYGVKD. The CDR3 extends over 15 amino acids. Trimming cost V 0 bases and J 2 bases; bases outside gene matches: 4.

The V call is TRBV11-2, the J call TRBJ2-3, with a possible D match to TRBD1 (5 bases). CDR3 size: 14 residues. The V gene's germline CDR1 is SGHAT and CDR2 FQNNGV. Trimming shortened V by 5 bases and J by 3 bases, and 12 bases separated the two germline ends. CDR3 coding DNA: TGTGCCAGCAGCCGCGGTGGGGCGACAGATACGCAGTATTTT. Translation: CASSRGGATDTQYF.

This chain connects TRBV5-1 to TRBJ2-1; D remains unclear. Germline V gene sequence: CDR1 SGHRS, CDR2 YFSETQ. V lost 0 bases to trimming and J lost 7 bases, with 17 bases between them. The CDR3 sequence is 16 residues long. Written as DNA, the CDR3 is TGCGCCAGCAGCTTGGCCCTCAGACCGACAATTAATGAGCAGTTCTTC. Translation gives CASSLALRPTINEQFF.

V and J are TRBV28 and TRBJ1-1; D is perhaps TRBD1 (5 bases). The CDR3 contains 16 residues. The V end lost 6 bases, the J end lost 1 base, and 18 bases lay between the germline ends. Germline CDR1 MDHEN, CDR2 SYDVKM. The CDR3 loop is CASRGSGLFTNTEAFF. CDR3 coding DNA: TGTGCCAGCAGGGGGTCGGGACTCTTTACGAACACTGAAGCTTTCTTT.

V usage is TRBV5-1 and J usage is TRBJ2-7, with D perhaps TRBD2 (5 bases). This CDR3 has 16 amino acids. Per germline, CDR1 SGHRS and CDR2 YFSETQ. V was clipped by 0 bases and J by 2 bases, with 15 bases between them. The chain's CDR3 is CASSLGFGKGTYEQYF. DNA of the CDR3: TGCGCCAGCAGCTTGGGGTTCGGGAAGGGAACCTACGAGCAGTACTTC.

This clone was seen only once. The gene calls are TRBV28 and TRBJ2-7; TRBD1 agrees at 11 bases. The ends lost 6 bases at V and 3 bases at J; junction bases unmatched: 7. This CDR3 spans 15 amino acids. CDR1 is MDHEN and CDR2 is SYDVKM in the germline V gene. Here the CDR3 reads CASRRAGTGGYEQYF. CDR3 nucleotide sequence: TGTGCCAGCAGAAGGGCCGGGACAGGGGGCTACGAGCAGTACTTC. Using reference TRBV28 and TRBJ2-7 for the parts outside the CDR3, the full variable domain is DVKVTQSSRYLVKRTGEKVFLECVQDMDHENMFWYRQDPGLGLRLIYFSYDVKMKEKGDIPEGYSVSREKKERFSLILESASTNQTSMYLCASRRAGTGGYEQYFGPGTRLTVT.

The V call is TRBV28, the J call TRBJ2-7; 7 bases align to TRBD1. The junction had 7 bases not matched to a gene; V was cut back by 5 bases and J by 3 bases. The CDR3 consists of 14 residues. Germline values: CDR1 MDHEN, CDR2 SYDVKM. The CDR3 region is CASSPSDRYYEQYF. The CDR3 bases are TGTGCCAGCAGTCCTTCGGACAGGTACTACGAGCAGTACTTC.

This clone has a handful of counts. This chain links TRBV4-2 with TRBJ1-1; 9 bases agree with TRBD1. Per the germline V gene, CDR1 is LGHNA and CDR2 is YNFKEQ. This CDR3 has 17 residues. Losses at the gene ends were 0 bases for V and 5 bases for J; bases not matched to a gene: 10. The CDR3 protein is CASSQDLPGQGKTEAFF. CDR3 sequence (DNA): TGTGCCAGCAGCCAAGACCTCCCCGGACAGGGGAAGACTGAAGCTTTCTTT.

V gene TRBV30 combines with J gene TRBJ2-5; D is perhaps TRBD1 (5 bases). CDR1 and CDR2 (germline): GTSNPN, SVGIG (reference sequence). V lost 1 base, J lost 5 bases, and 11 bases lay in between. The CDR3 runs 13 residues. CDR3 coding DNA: TGTGCCTGGAGTGGACAGACAAAGGAGACCCAGTACTTC. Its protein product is CAWSGQTKETQYF.

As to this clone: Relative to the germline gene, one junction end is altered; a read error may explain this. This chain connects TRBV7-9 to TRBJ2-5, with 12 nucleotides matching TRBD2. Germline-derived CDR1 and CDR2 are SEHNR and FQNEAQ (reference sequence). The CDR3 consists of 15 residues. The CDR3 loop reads CASSLAGGTRETQYF. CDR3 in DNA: TGTGCCAGCAGCCTAGCGGGAGGGACTAGAGAGACCCAGTACTTC.

The CDR3 region has the DNA TGCGCCAGCAGCTCCGGTAGGACAGGGTCGAACGGGGAGCTGTTTTTT. Protein: CASSSGRTGSNGELFF. The V and J genes are TRBV5-1 and TRBJ2-2; 8 nucleotides line up with TRBD1. Unmatched junction bases numbered 11, after V lost 3 bases and J lost 7 bases. This CDR3 is built from 16 residues. Germline CDR1 SGHRS, CDR2 YFSETQ. The variable domain in full, with the rest retrieved from reference TRBV5-1 and TRBJ2-2, is KAGVTQTPRYLIKTRGQQVTLSCSPISGHRSVSWYQQTPGQGLQFLFEYFSETQRNKGNFPGRFSGRQFSNSRSEMNVSTLELGDSALYLCASSSGRTGSNGELFFGEGSRLTVL.

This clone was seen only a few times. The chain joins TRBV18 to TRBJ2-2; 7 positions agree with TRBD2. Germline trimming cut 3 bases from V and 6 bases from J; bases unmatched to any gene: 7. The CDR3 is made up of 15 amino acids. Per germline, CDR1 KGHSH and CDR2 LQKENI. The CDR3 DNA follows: TGTGCCAGCTCACCGGGCAGCGGGAAACCCGGGGAGCTGTTTTTT. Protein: CASSPGSGKPGELFF.

CDR3 in amino acids: CASSTGDYEQYF. CDR3 nucleotide sequence: TGTGCCAGCAGCACCGGTGACTACGAGCAGTACTTC. This chain uses TRBV5-4 with TRBJ2-7; no firm D call. CDR1 and CDR2 (germline): SGHNT, YYREEE (reference sequence). V dropped 4 bases and J dropped 3 bases, with 8 bases sitting between them. The CDR3 extends over 12 amino acids.

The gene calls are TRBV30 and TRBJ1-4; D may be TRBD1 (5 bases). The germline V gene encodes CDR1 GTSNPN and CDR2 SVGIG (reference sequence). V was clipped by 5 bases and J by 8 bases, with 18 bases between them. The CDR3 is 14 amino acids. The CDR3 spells CAWDRGDAGEKLFF. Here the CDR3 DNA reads TGTGCCTGGGACCGCGGGGACGCTGGAGAAAAACTGTTTTTT.

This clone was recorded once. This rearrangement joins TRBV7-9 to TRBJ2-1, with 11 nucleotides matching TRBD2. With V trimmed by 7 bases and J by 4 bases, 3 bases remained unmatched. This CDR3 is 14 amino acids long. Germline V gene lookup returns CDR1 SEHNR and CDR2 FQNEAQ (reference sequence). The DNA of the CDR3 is TGTGCCAGCATGGGACTAGCGGAGTACAATGAGCAGTTCTTC. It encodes CASMGLAEYNEQFF.

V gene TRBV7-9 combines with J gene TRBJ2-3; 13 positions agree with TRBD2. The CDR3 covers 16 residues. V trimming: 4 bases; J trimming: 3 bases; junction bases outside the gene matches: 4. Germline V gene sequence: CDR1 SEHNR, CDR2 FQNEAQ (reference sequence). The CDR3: CASSSETSGRTDTQYF. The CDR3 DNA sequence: TGTGCCAGCAGCTCCGAGACTAGCGGGAGGACAGATACGCAGTATTTT.

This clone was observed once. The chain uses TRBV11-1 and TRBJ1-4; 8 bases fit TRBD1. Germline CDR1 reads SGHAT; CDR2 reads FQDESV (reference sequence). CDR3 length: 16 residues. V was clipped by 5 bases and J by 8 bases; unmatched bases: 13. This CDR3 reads CASSLAGQGEGEKLFF. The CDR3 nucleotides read TGTGCCAGCAGCCTCGCAGGACAGGGTGAAGGCGAAAAACTGTTTTTT.

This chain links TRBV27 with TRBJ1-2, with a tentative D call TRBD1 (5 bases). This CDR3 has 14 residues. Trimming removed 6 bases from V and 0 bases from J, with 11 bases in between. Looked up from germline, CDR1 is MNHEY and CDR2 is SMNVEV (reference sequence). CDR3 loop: CASRTSTANYGYTF. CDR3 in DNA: TGTGCCAGCAGGACATCGACAGCTAACTATGGCTACACCTTC.

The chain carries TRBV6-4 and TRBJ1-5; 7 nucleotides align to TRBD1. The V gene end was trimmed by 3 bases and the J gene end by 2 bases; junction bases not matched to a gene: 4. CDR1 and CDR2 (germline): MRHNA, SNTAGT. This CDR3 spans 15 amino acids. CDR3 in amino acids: CASSERTGGNQPQHF. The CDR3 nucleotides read TGTGCCAGCAGTGAAAGGACAGGAGGCAATCAGCCCCAGCATTTT.

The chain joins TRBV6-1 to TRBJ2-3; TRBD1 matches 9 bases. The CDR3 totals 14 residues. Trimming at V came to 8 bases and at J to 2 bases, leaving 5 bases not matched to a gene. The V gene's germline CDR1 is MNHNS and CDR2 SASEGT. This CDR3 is CASGQGNPTDTQYF. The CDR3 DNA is TGTGCCAGCGGACAGGGGAATCCCACAGATACGCAGTATTTT.

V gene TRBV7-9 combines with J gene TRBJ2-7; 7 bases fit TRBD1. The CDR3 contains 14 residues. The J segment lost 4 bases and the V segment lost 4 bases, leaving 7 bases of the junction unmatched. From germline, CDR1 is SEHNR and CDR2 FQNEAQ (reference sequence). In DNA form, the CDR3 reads TGTGCCAGCAGCTCCGGGACAGACCCGTACGAGCAGTACTTC. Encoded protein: CASSSGTDPYEQYF.